This T cell receptor (beta chain) was sequenced for a study of T-cell reconstitution after alpha-beta-depleted transplantation in children (TCRdb year 2016). A note on the overall study: Using TCR repertoire profiling, the study followed T-cell immune reconstitution in a quantitative way in children after TCRalphabeta/CD19-depleted allogeneic hematopoietic cell transplantation.

A distance of 11 bases separates the germline ends of V and J, which lose 0 bases and 6 bases respectively. Inclusive of the bounding cysteine and phenylalanine, the CDR3 is 13 residues long. The sequence is cut down to CDR3 DNA, 39 bases in frame from base 1. From the germline V gene, CDR1 is SQVTM and CDR2 is ANQGSEA. Receptors were amplified or captured by PCR. The sequencer was an Illumina HiSeq 2500. To normalize quantification of the TCRbeta repertoire, the TCR libraries were built with molecular barcoding that relied on unique molecular identifiers. The public reads were reprocessed in TCRdb via fastp at Q25 and MiXCR, keeping in-frame beta chains. Entries that share a CDR3 protein sequence are merged under the most common genes and DNA. In this sample the table shows 900,000 or so distinct CDR3 sequences, about 16% of which occur a single time. Roughly 5% of the sample is in the top ten clones.

The paper's findings and limits, for the study overall: The high TCRbeta diversity at day 60 in some patients was ascribed to recipient T cells and intrathymic progenitors that had survived conditioning. About two months after transplant, the apparently early recovery of alphabetaT-cell counts reportedly depended on just several hundred clones that had expanded rapidly and came from non-depleted graft cells. Hyperexpanded clone frequencies declined over subsequent months; after one year, T-cell counts and TCRbeta diversity were mostly attributed to newly produced T cells.

This clonotype was picked up a small number of times. Its antigen specificity is not known. No much larger clonotype is one base removed from it; base qualities were not supplied. The treatment or condition label for this specimen denotes: allogeneic hematopoietic cell transplantation with graft depleted of TCRalphabeta T cells and CD19 B cells. The transplant recipients were children given TCRalphabeta/CD19-depleted allogeneic hematopoietic cell grafts. This clonotype was obtained from a male patient under 18 who had a stem cell transplant for acute lymphoblastic leukemia, so the T cells may come from the graft donor. This receptor chain uses TRBV29-1 and TRBJ1-2, with the D gene call left open. Source: PBMCs, mostly from graft donor cells, taken 360 days after TCRalphabeta/CD19-depleted stem cell transplant. The DNA reads TGCAGCGTTGAAGATCGGCAGTTCCATGGCTACACCTTC. Translated, this is CSVEDRQFHGYTF.